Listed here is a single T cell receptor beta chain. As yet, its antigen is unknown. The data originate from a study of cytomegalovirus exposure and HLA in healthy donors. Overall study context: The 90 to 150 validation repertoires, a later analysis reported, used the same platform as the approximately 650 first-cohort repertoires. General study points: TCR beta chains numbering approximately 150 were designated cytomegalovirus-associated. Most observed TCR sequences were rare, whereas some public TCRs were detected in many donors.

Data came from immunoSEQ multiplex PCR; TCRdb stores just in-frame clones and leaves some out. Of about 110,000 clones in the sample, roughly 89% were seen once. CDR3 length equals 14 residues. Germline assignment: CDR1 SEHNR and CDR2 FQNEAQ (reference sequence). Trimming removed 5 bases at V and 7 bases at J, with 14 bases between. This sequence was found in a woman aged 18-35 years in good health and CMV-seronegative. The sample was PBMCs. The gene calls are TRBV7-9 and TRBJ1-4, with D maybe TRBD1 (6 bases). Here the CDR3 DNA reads TGTGCCAGCAGCCTTAGACAGGACGCTGAAAAACTGTTTTTT. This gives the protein CASSLRQDAEKLFF.